This entry lists 31 T cell receptor beta chains sequenced from one sample in a study of blood T cell repertoires in COVID-19. This table comes from immunoSEQ multiplex PCR, and its TCRdb copy is limited to in-frame clones, with some not included. The sample comprises a few hundred thousand clones, approximately 90% of which are singletons, and more than 0.95% rests with the top ten. The sample comprised PBMCs or T cells enriched from blood (not recorded which). All receptors come from a woman under 30 who had recovered from COVID-19.

The V call is TRBV9, the J call TRBJ1-1; 9 nucleotides line up with TRBD1. The germline CDR1 and CDR2 sequences are SGDLS and YYNGEE. This CDR3 comprises 17 residues. The V gene end was trimmed by 0 bases and the J gene end by 5 bases; junction bases not matched to a gene: 11. CDR3 loop: CASSVVGPGQGKTEAFF. The CDR3 DNA sequence: TGTGCCAGCAGCGTAGTGGGGCCGGGACAGGGAAAAACTGAAGCTTTCTTT. Complete variable domain (other parts from reference TRBV9 and TRBJ1-1): DSGVTQTPKHLITATGQRVTLRCSPRSGDLSVYWYQQSLDQGLQFLIQYYNGEERAKGNILERFSAQQFPDLHSELNLSSLELGDSALYFCASSVVGPGQGKTEAFFGQGTRLTVV.

This chain links TRBV4-2 with TRBJ1-3; D is uncertain. Germline V gives CDR1 LGHNA, CDR2 YNFKEQ. CDR3 length: 16 amino acids. V was pared by 2 bases and J by 4 bases, with 15 bases between. In DNA form, the CDR3 reads TGTGCCAGCAGCCAACTGGACTTCCTTGGAGGAAACACCATATATTTT. Its translation is CASSQLDFLGGNTIYF.

The CDR3 here is CAISVTSGGAGDTQYF. The CDR3 nucleotides read TGTGCCATCAGTGTAACTAGCGGGGGGGCCGGAGATACGCAGTATTTT. This chain joins TRBV10-3 and TRBJ2-3; the match to TRBD2 covers 13 bases. The CDR3 covers 16 residues. J was trimmed by 5 bases and V by 4 bases; bases with no gene match: 6. CDR1 and CDR2 (germline): ENHRY, SYGVKD.

This clone was observed a single time. The chain recombines TRBV14 with TRBJ2-2, with 10 bases lining up with TRBD1. This CDR3 comprises 18 residues. Germline assignment: CDR1 SGHDN and CDR2 FVKESK. The V and J ends lost 4 bases and 0 bases, in that order; junction bases with no gene match: 8. The CDR3 loop reads CASSLPGQGRSNTGELFF. CDR3 sequence (DNA): TGTGCCAGCAGCCTGCCGGGACAGGGGAGGTCGAACACCGGGGAGCTGTTTTTT. The full variable domain, rest sourced from reference TRBV14 and TRBJ2-2, is EAGVTQFPSHSVIEKGQTVTLRCDPISGHDNLYWYRRVMGKEIKFLLHFVKESKQDESGMPNNRFLAERTGGTYSTLKVQPAELEDSGVYFCASSLPGQGRSNTGELFFGEGSRLTVL.

The chain carries TRBV9 and TRBJ2-5; D possibly corresponds to TRBD2 (5 bases). Per germline, CDR1 SGDLS and CDR2 YYNGEE. This CDR3 comprises 15 residues. The V end was cut by 3 bases, the J end by 3 bases, with 15 bases between. The CDR3 is CASSERAQVEETQYF. DNA for the CDR3: TGTGCCAGCAGCGAGAGGGCCCAGGTCGAAGAGACCCAGTACTTC.

This rearrangement joins TRBV5-1 to TRBJ2-2; 10 bases agree with TRBD2. The germline V gene has CDR1 SGHRS and CDR2 YFSETQ. CDR3 size: 16 residues. Trimming cost V 0 bases and J 5 bases; bases outside gene matches: 4. Written as DNA, the CDR3 is TGCGCCAGCAGCTTGGCGCTAGCGGGGGAAACCGGGGAGCTGTTTTTT. Residues: CASSLALAGETGELFF.

The chain couples TRBV4-3 to TRBJ2-3, with 9 bases lining up with TRBD2. This CDR3 comprises 16 residues. Germline CDR1 LGHNA, CDR2 YSLEER. V lost 0 bases to trimming and J lost 1 base; unmatched junction nucleotides: 2. The DNA of the CDR3 is TGCGCCAGCAGCCAAGACGCGGGGGGGCGCACAGATACGCAGTATTTT. This sequence encodes CASSQDAGGRTDTQYF.

The chain combines TRBV9 with TRBJ2-7; 7 nucleotides match TRBD1. Germline CDR1 SGDLS, CDR2 YYNGEE. The CDR3 loop spans 19 amino acids. V gave up 2 bases and J gave up 2 bases; unmatched junction bases: 19. The DNA for the CDR3 is TGTGCCAGCAGCGTTGATTCCCTCTTTCACAGGGGCACTCCCTACGAGCAGTACTTC. Translated: CASSVDSLFHRGTPYEQYF.

The rearrangement uses TRBV9 and TRBJ1-4, with 7 bases aligning to TRBD1. The V gene's germline CDR1 is SGDLS and CDR2 YYNGEE. This CDR3 is 15 amino acids long. J was trimmed by 8 bases and V by 0 bases; bases with no gene match: 7. In DNA, the CDR3 is TGTGCCAGCAGCGTAGAAACAGGGGCGAGAGAAAAACTGTTTTTT. Its protein product is CASSVETGAREKLFF.

The rearrangement joins TRBV30 to TRBJ2-3; D gene uncertain. CDR3 length: 15 amino acids. Germline assignment: CDR1 GTSNPN and CDR2 SVGIG (reference sequence). CDR3 in DNA: TGTTCCTTGAGTCTGCTAGATTATGGCACAGATACGCAGTATTTT. It specifies CSLSLLDYGTDTQYF.

The chain is built from TRBV2 and TRBJ1-2, with unresolved D. V gave up 7 bases and J gave up 8 bases, with 14 bases separating them. The CDR3 sequence is 12 residues long. Germline CDR1 reads SNHLY; CDR2 reads FYNNEI. The CDR3 DNA reads TGTGCCAGCACCAGAAATGCCGGGGGCTACACCTTC. This translates into CASTRNAGGYTF.

The chain has TRBV19 and TRBJ1-2; D is unresolved. Trimming shortened V by 3 bases and J by 4 bases, and 3 bases separated the two germline ends. This CDR3 is built from 11 residues. Germline assignment: CDR1 LNHDA and CDR2 SQIVND (reference sequence). CDR3 sequence: CASSIRYGYTF. As DNA, the CDR3 is TGTGCCAGTAGTATTCGCTATGGCTACACCTTC.

The V and J genes are TRBV11-2 and TRBJ2-5; D call uncertain. V was pared by 4 bases and J by 4 bases, with 19 bases between. The CDR3 extends over 16 amino acids. The germline CDR1 and CDR2 sequences are SGHAT and FQNNGV. The CDR3 DNA reads TGTGCCAGCAGCTCCACGGCGGTGTCGAATCTAGAGACCCAGTACTTC. Encoded protein: CASSSTAVSNLETQYF.

The chain has TRBV19 and TRBJ1-1; no definite D call. The CDR3 spans 14 residues. Germline lookup yields CDR1 LNHDA and CDR2 SQIVND (reference sequence). V lost 1 base and J 5 bases, leaving 11 bases between the germline ends. The CDR3 DNA reads TGTGCCAGTAGTATAGGAGGGTCGAAGACTGAAGCTTTCTTT. Its protein product is CASSIGGSKTEAFF.

V and J are TRBV6-2 or TRBV6-3 and TRBJ2-1; TRBD2 aligns across 15 bases. Germline V lookup: CDR1 MNHEY, CDR2 SVGEGT. The CDR3 spans 19 residues. The V segment lost 5 bases and the J segment 3 bases; nucleotides outside the gene matches: 11. The CDR3 DNA reads as TGTGCCAGCAGTCTCTCAGGACTAGCGGGGGGGCAAATCTACAATGAGCAGTTCTTC. It codes for CASSLSGLAGGQIYNEQFF.

This clone was observed a few times. The V call is TRBV5-1, the J call TRBJ2-7; TRBD1 matches at 7 bases. The CDR3 runs 15 residues. Germline CDR1 reads SGHRS; CDR2 reads YFSETQ. V trimming: 4 bases; J trimming: 5 bases; junction bases outside the gene matches: 12. The CDR3 is CASSPNRDRADEQYF. The CDR3 DNA sequence: TGCGCCAGCAGCCCGAACAGGGACAGAGCGGACGAGCAGTACTTC.

The chain employs TRBV19 and TRBJ2-7; D ambiguous. With 3 bases removed from V and 6 bases from J, the gap between germline ends came to 9 bases. The length of the CDR3 is 12 residues. The V gene's germline CDR1 is LNHDA and CDR2 SQIVND (reference sequence). CDR3 nucleotide sequence: TGTGCCAGTAGTATTCTTTCAGGCGAGCAGTACTTC. This gives the protein CASSILSGEQYF.

The chain carries TRBV9 and TRBJ2-7; TRBD2 is a possible D gene (6 bases). Germline values: CDR1 SGDLS, CDR2 YYNGEE. V shed 1 base and J shed 6 bases, with 14 bases lying between them. The CDR3 extends over 14 amino acids. The CDR3 nucleotides are TGTGCCAGCAGCGTATCCGGGGGTCTGGCCGAGCAGTACTTC. This gives the protein CASSVSGGLAEQYF.

This clone was recorded once. The V and J genes are TRBV7-9 and TRBJ2-7; 11 bases fit TRBD1. The CDR3 sequence is 15 residues long. The germline CDR1 and CDR2 sequences are SEHNR and FQNEAQ (reference sequence). The V gene end was trimmed by 3 bases and the J gene end by 1 base; junction bases not matched to a gene: 2. The CDR3 sequence is CASSLGQGVSYEQYF. The CDR3 DNA reads TGTGCCAGCAGCTTGGGACAGGGGGTTTCCTACGAGCAGTACTTC.

In its sample, this clone was seen a few times. The rearrangement joins TRBV5-5 to TRBJ1-4, with D maybe TRBD1 (5 bases). Trimming stripped 3 bases from V and 7 bases from J, with 13 bases between. CDR3 length equals 14 residues. Germline assignment: CDR1 SGHKS and CDR2 YYEKEE (reference sequence). In nucleotides, the CDR3 is TGTGCCAGCAGCTACGGGGGAGATAGTGAAAAACTGTTTTTT. The encoded protein is CASSYGGDSEKLFF.

The rearrangement joins TRBV10-3 to TRBJ2-2; perhaps TRBD1 as D (6 bases). In germline, CDR1 is ENHRY, CDR2 SYGVKD. Trimming shortened V by 6 bases and J by 1 base, and 12 bases separated the two germline ends. The CDR3 covers 15 residues. The CDR3 DNA reads TGTGCCATCAGCCCAACAGGGCAGAACACCGGGGAGCTGTTTTTT. As protein: CAISPTGQNTGELFF.

This clone was recorded a few times. The rearrangement links TRBV20-1 to TRBJ1-2; 7 bases map to TRBD1. The CDR3 totals 13 residues. J lost 4 bases, V lost 3 bases, and 5 bases had no gene match. Germline V gene sequence: CDR1 DFQATT, CDR2 SNEGSKA (reference sequence). CDR3 amino acids: CSASDRASYGYTF. The CDR3 bases are TGCAGTGCTAGTGACAGGGCAAGCTATGGCTACACCTTC.

The V and J genes are TRBV29-1 and TRBJ2-7; unclear D gene. The length of the CDR3 is 13 residues. The germline gives CDR1 SQVTM, CDR2 ANQGSEA. V dropped 3 bases and J dropped 0 bases, with 9 bases sitting between them. DNA of the CDR3: TGCAGCGTTGAGTCAGCGCGCTCCTACGAGCAGTACTTC. This gives the protein CSVESARSYEQYF.

The chain is built from TRBV4-1 and TRBJ2-2, with 8 bases identical to TRBD1. The CDR3 loop spans 16 amino acids. Germline assignment: CDR1 MGHRA and CDR2 YSYEKL. J gave up 2 bases and V 1 base, and 3 bases lay outside the gene matches. The CDR3 here is CASSQVGQGNTGELFF. As DNA, the CDR3 is TGCGCCAGCAGCCAAGTCGGACAGGGTAACACCGGGGAGCTGTTTTTT.

The chain joins TRBV7-8 to TRBJ2-1; TRBD2 aligns across 13 bases. Looked up from germline, CDR1 is SGHVS and CDR2 is FQNEAQ. The V and J ends lost 1 base and 4 bases, in that order; junction bases with no gene match: 1. The CDR3 extends over 16 amino acids. Written as DNA, the CDR3 is TGTGCCAGCAGCTTAGGGACTAGCGGGGGTTACAATGAGCAGTTCTTC. Amino acids: CASSLGTSGGYNEQFF.

This CDR3 is CASSYGQITDTQYF. Here the CDR3 DNA reads TGCGCCAGCAGCTACGGACAGATCACAGATACGCAGTATTTT. The chain joins TRBV5-1 to TRBJ2-3; perhaps TRBD1 as D (6 bases). V was shortened by 3 bases and J by 2 bases, with 10 bases between the two germline ends. The CDR3 runs to 14 residues. The germline gives CDR1 SGHRS, CDR2 YFSETQ.

The chain uses TRBV10-2 and TRBJ2-7; a possible D gene is TRBD1 (6 bases). Germline assignment: CDR1 WSHSY and CDR2 SAAADI. V was shortened by 1 base and J by 6 bases, with 10 bases between the two germline ends. The CDR3 sequence is 13 residues long. The CDR3 region has the DNA TGCGCCAGCAGTGAGTTACAGGGTTCCGAGCAGTACTTC. It codes for CASSELQGSEQYF.

The gene calls are TRBV18 and TRBJ2-1; 12 positions match TRBD1. After removal of 4 bases from V and 8 bases from J, the junction contained 12 bases not matched to a gene. Germline assignment: CDR1 KGHSH and CDR2 LQKENI. CDR3 length: 17 residues. Here the CDR3 DNA reads TGTGCCAGCTCACGAATTTTCCGGGACAGGGGGCACTATGAGCAGTTCTTC. It specifies CASSRIFRDRGHYEQFF. Variable domain in full (rest from reference TRBV18 and TRBJ2-1): NAGVMQNPRHLVRRRGQEARLRCSPMKGHSHVYWYRQLPEEGLKFMVYLQKENIIDESGMPKERFSAEFPKEGPSILRIQQVVRGDSAAYFCASSRIFRDRGHYEQFFGPGTRLTVL.

The V gene is TRBV5-1, the J gene TRBJ2-7; 8 bases agree with TRBD1. The V gene end was trimmed by 4 bases and the J gene end by 0 bases; junction bases not matched to a gene: 6. This CDR3 spans 15 amino acids. Germline CDR1 SGHRS, CDR2 YFSETQ. The CDR3 region has the DNA TGCGCCAGCAGCGCTGGACAGGGTAGCTCCTACGAGCAGTACTTC. Protein sequence: CASSAGQGSSYEQYF.

This rearrangement joins TRBV6-4 to TRBJ1-2; D is ambiguous. The CDR3 covers 13 residues. Germline CDR1 MRHNA, CDR2 SNTAGT. Trimming removed 0 bases from V and 5 bases from J, with 7 bases in between. The CDR3 region has the DNA TGTGCCAGCAGTGACTCGAGATCGTATGGCTACACCTTC. Translation: CASSDSRSYGYTF.

The chain employs TRBV7-8 and TRBJ1-1; unclear D gene. Germline CDR1 is SGHVS and CDR2 is FQNEAQ. The CDR3 is 15 amino acids. Trimming took off 6 bases at V and 4 bases at J, with 18 bases between the two ends. The CDR3 coding sequence is TGTGCCAGCAGGCCTACCTTCGGGGAGGGCACTGAAGCTTTCTTT. It yields the protein CASRPTFGEGTEAFF. Looking up the rest from reference TRBV7-8 and TRBJ1-1 gives the full variable domain: GAGVSQSPRYKVAKRGQDVALRCDPISGHVSLFWYQQALGQGPEFLTYFQNEAQLDKSGLPSDRFFAERPEGSVSTLKIQRTQQEDSAVYLCASRPTFGEGTEAFFGQGTRLTVV.